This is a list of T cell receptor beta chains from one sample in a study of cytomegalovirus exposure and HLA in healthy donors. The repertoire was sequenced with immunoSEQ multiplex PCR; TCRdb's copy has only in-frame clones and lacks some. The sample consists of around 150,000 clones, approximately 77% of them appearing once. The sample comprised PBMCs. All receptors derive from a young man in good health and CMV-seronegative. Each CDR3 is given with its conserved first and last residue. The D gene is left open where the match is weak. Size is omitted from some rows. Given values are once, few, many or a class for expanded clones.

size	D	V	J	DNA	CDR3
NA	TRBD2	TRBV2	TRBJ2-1	TGTGCCAGCAGTGAAGTGATAGCGGGTCGGCCCGAGCAGTTCTTC	CASSEVIAGRPEQFF
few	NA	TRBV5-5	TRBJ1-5	TGTGCCAGCAGCTTGGACACGAACAATCAGCCCCAGCATTTT	CASSLDTNNQPQHF
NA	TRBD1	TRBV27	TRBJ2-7	TGTGCCAGCCGACCTGAGACAGGGGGAACCTACGAGCAGTACTTC	CASRPETGGTYEQYF
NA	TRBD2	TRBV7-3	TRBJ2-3	TGTGCCAGCAGCCCTGGACTAGCGGGAGTTCAAGATACGCAGTATTTT	CASSPGLAGVQDTQYF
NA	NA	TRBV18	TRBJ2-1	TGTGCCAGCTCACAGAGACAGGAGGACAATGAGCAGTTCTTC	CASSQRQEDNEQFF
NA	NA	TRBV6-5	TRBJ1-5	TGTGCCAGCAGTTATACTAGGGGCAATCAGCCCCAGCATTTT	CASSYTRGNQPQHF
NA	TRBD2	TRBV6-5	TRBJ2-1	TGTGCCAGCAGCCCACTAGCGGAGGGGAGCAATGAGCAGTTCTTC	CASSPLAEGSNEQFF
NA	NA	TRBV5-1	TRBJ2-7	TGCGCCAGCAGCTTTAACAGGGTAGCCTACGAGCAGTACTTC	CASSFNRVAYEQYF
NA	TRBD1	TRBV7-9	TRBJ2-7	TGTGCCAGCGGGTTCGGGCAGGGGGTGTCCGAGCAGTACTTC	CASGFGQGVSEQYF
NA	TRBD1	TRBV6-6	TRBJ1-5	TGTGCCAGCAGCCTTCCCAGGGGACAGGGTACGGAGCCCCAGCATTTT	CASSLPRGQGTEPQHF
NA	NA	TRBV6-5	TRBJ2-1	TGTGCCAGCACACGGGGTAAGGGTGAGCAGTTCTTC	CASTRGKGEQFF
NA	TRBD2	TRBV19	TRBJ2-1	TGTGCCAGTAGTAAAAGCGGGAGTTCCTACAATGAGCAGTTCTTC	CASSKSGSSYNEQFF
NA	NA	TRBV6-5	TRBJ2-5	TGTGCCAGCAGCAAAGACAGCAAGCAAACCCAGTACTTC	CASSKDSKQTQYF
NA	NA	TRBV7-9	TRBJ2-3	TGTGCCAGCAGCTTGCAGAGCACAGATACGCAGTATTTT	CASSLQSTDTQYF
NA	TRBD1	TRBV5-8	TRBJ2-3	TGTGCCAGCAGTCCCTTGGGACAGGGGTACGATACGCAGTATTTT	CASSPLGQGYDTQYF
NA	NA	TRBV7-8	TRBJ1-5	TGTGCCAGCAGCTTAGTACAGGGCGACCAGCCCCAGCATTTT	CASSLVQGDQPQHF
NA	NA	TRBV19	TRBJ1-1	TGTGCCAGTAGTCTCGGCAGGGGCACTGAAGCTTTCTTT	CASSLGRGTEAFF
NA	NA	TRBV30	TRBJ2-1	TGTGCCTGGGAGGTAGGCGGTGAGCAGTTCTTC	CAWEVGGEQFF
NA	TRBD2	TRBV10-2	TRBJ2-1	TGCGCCAGCAGTGGGGCTAGCGGGTACAATGAGCAGTTCTTC	CASSGASGYNEQFF
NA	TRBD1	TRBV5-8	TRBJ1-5	TGTGCCAGCAGCATTGGGACAGGGATGAGCAATCAGCCCCAGCATTTT	CASSIGTGMSNQPQHF
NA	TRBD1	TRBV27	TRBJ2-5	TGTGCCAGCAGTGGAAAGCAGGGGGAAGAGACCCAGTACTTC	CASSGKQGEETQYF
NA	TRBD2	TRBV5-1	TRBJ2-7	TGCGCCAGCAGCCGCTGGACTAGGCTTAACGAGCAGTACTTC	CASSRWTRLNEQYF
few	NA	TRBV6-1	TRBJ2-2	TGTGCCAGTCGGGGCGTAGCGGCGAACACCGGGGAGCTGTTTTTT	CASRGVAANTGELFF
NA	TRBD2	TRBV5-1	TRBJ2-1	TGCGCCAGCAGCTTGAGGCTAGCGGGGGACAATGAGCAGTTCTTC	CASSLRLAGDNEQFF
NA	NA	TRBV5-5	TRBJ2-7	TGTGCCAGCAGCTTGGTACTAGGGAAAGGGTACGAGCAGTACTTC	CASSLVLGKGYEQYF
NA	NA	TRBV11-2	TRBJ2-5	TGTGCCAGCAGCTTATGGGGGGTCCAGTACTTC	CASSLWGVQYF
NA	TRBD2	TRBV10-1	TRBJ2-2	TGCGCCAGCAGCGCGGGACTAGCGGGAGGTTCGCTGTTTTTT	CASSAGLAGGSLFF
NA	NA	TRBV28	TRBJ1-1	TGTGCCACCACCTTTGACAGGAACACTGAAGCTTTCTTT	CATTFDRNTEAFF
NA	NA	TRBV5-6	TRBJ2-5	TGTGCCAGCAGCTTTAGCGGCCTAAACCAAGAGACCCAGTACTTC	CASSFSGLNQETQYF
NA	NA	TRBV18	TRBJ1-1	TGTGCCAGCTCACCACTGGGGCATGAGCTAATGAACACTGAAGCTTTCTTT	CASSPLGHELMNTEAFF
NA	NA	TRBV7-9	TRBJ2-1	TGTGCCAGCAGCTCCCCTCGGAAGGAGTCTGGCTACAATGAGCAGTTCTTC	CASSSPRKESGYNEQFF
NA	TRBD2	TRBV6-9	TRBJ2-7	TGTGCCAGCAGTTACCAACCAGGACTAGCGGGGACGACTTCCTACGAGCAGTACTTC	CASSYQPGLAGTTSYEQYF
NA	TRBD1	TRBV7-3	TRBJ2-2	TGTGCCAGCAGCTCCGGGACAGCTATCAACACCGGGGAGCTGTTTTTT	CASSSGTAINTGELFF
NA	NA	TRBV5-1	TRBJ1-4	TGCGCCAGCAGCTTGGCCTCGACAACCGGAGGGGAAAAACTGTTTTTT	CASSLASTTGGEKLFF
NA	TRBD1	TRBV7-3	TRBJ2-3	TGTGCCAGCAGCTTAACGGGACAGGGTACAGATACGCAGTATTTT	CASSLTGQGTDTQYF
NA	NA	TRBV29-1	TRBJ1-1	TGCAGCGTTGAAGGAGGGCCCATGAACACTGAAGCTTTCTTT	CSVEGGPMNTEAFF
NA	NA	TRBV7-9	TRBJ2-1	TGTGCCAGCAGCCCTGGGGGGGCATGGGATGAGCAGTTCTTC	CASSPGGAWDEQFF
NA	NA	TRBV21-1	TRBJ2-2	TGTGCCAGCAGCAAAGAAAGGCGGGATGAGAACACCGGGGAGCTGTTTTTT	CASSKERRDENTGELFF
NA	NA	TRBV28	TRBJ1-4	TGTGCCAGCAGTTTTCGGCTGTTAGGGACAACTAATAATGAAAAACTGTTTTTT	CASSFRLLGTTNNEKLFF
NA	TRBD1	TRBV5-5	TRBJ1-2	TGTGCCAGCAACACAGGGGAACCCTATGGCTACACCTTC	CASNTGEPYGYTF
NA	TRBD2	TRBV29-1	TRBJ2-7	TGCAGCGTTGCCTATAGCGGGAGGGCTCCCTACGAGCAGTACTTC	CSVAYSGRAPYEQYF